The T cell receptor beta chain under discussion was sequenced for a study of immune heterogeneity within non-small cell lung tumors. This clonotype has at least ten counts. Antigen unknown. Germline CDR1 LNHDA, CDR2 SQIVND (reference sequence). This CDR3 has 14 residues. V was clipped by 7 bases and J by 7 bases, with 19 bases between them. Template came from bulk tumor genomic DNA, at 600 ng per sample. Several biopsies per primary tumor were taken during surgery, spaced as far apart as possible. Patients underwent curative surgery for non-small cell lung cancer (untreated and newly diagnosed). Curative-intent surgery was being performed on the donors, who were patients newly diagnosed with non-small cell lung cancer. A first 10-cycle multiplex round used 32 V-gene and 13 J-gene primers on TCR beta CDR3. TCRdb ran MiXCR on the multiplex PCR reads and lists one entry per CDR3 protein. This sample has just over 15,000 distinct CDR3 sequences; 28% occur once, and the top ten carry about 4.2%.

Study observations and caveats: Recurrence of identical dominant CDR3 beta clonotypes was observed across tumor sites within a patient, alongside site-unique high-frequency clones.

Sequenced material: lung tumor tissue. The chain has TRBV19 and TRBJ1-2; tentative D call: TRBD1 (6 bases). This TCR derives from a man in his forties or fifties with non-small cell lung cancer. The CDR3 sequence: CASTPGMGAPGYTF. The CDR3 DNA is TGTGCCAGTACCCCCGGGATGGGGGCGCCTGGCTACACCTTC.